Described below is a single T cell receptor (beta chain) sequence and its context. Its antigen is currently unknown. This sample stems from a study of cytomegalovirus exposure and HLA in healthy donors. Study-wide results and caveats: Most TCR sequences proved rare, with some public TCRs found in many donors. As a later analysis showed, a missense DCLRE1C variant was linked to trimming of TCR beta V- and J-genes.

Amplification used 60 Vbeta primers and 13 Jbeta primers. TCRdb's copy holds only in-frame clones and misses some; the assay was immunoSEQ multiplex PCR. The data show tens of thousands of clones, with over 60% seen just once and about 7% held by the top ten. The sample comprised PBMCs. This receptor was obtained from a young man in good health and CMV-seronegative.

The CDR3: CASRPRDRVYGYTF. In DNA, the CDR3 is TGTGCCAGCAGACCAAGGGACAGGGTATACGGCTACACCTTC. The genes are TRBV6-5 and TRBJ1-2; 9 bases are a match to TRBD1. This CDR3 is 14 amino acids long. V dropped 6 bases and J dropped 8; count of bases not matched to a gene: 10. Germline CDR1 is MNHEY and CDR2 is SVGAGI.